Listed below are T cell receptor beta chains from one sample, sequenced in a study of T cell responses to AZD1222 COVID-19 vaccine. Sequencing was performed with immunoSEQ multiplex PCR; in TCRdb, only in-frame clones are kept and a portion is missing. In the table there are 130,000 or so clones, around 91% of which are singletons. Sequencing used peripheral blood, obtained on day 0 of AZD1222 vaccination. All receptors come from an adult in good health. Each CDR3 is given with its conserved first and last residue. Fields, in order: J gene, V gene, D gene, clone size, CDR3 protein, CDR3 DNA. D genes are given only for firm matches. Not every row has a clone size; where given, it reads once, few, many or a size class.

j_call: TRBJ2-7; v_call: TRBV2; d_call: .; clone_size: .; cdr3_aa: CASSEGWSRF; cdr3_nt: TGTGCCAGCAGTGAAGGCTGGTCCAGGTTC
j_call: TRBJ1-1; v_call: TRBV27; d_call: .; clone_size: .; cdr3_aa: CASSRGRSEAFF; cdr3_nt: TGTGCCAGCAGTCGGGGACGCAGTGAAGCTTTCTTT
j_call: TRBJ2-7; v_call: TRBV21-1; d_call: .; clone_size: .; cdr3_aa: CASRKTSGGLSYEQYF; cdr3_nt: TGTGCCAGCAGAAAGACTAGCGGGGGATTATCCTACGAGCAGTACTTC
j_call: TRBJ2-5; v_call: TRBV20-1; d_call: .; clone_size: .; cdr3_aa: CSARPKETQYF; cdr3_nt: TGCAGTGCACGCCCGAAAGAGACCCAGTACTTC
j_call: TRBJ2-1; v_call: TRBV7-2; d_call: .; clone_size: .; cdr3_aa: CASSSDPQREQFF; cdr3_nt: TGTGCCAGCAGCTCCGACCCCCAGAGAGAGCAGTTCTTC
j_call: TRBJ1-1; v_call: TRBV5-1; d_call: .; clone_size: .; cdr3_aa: CASSPPGRGSGTEAFF; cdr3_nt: TGCGCCAGCAGCCCTCCGGGGAGAGGGAGTGGGACTGAAGCTTTCTTT
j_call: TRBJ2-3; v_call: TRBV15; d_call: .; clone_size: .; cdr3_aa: CATSNPESGTDTQYF; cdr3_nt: TGTGCCACCAGCAACCCCGAGTCGGGCACAGATACGCAGTATTTT
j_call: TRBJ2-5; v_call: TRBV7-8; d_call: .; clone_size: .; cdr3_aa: CASSVQIGAQETQYF; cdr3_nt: TGTGCCAGCAGCGTACAGATAGGGGCCCAAGAGACCCAGTACTTC
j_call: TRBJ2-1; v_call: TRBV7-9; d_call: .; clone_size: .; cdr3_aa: CASSLAVLASDEQFF; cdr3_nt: TGTGCCAGCAGCTTAGCGGTCTTAGCTTCAGATGAGCAGTTCTTC
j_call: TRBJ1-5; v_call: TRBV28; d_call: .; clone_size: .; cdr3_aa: CASSLGTNQPQHF; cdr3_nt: TGTGCCAGCAGTTTAGGGACGAATCAGCCCCAGCATTTT
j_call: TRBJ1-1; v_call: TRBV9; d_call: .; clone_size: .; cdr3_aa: CASSVAGASEAFF; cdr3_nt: TGTGCCAGCAGCGTAGCAGGGGCCTCGGAAGCTTTCTTT
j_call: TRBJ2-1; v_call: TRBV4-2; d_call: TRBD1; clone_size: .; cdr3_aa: CASSYDRGSYNEQFF; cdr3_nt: TGTGCCAGCAGCTACGACAGGGGGTCGTACAATGAGCAGTTCTTC
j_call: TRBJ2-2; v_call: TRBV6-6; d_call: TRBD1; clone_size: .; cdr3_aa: CASSYSGQGYGELFF; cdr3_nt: TGTGCCAGCAGTTACTCTGGACAGGGCTACGGGGAGCTGTTTTTT
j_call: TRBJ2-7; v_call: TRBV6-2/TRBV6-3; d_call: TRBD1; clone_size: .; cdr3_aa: CASSKLGTGENEQYF; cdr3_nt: TGTGCCAGCAGTAAACTCGGGACAGGGGAGAACGAGCAGTACTTC
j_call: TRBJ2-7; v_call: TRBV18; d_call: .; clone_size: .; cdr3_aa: CASSPSLGSYEQYF; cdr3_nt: TGTGCCAGCTCACCATCTCTAGGGAGTTACGAGCAGTACTTC
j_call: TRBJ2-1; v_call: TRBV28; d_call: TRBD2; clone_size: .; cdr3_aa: CASSFRLATGVEQFF; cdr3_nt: TGTGCCAGCAGTTTCCGACTAGCCACCGGTGTTGAGCAGTTCTTC
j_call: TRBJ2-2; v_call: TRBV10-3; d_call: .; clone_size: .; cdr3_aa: CAISESGGALNTGELFF; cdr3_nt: TGTGCCATCAGTGAGTCCGGGGGAGCCCTGAACACCGGGGAGCTGTTTTTT
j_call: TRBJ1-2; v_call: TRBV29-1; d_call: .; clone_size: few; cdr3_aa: CSVERQAPNYGYTF; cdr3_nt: TGCAGCGTTGAACGACAGGCGCCTAACTATGGCTACACCTTC
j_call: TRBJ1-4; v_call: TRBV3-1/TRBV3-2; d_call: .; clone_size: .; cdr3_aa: CASSQEGEKLFF; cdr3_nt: TGTGCCAGCAGCCAAGAGGGGGAAAAACTGTTTTTT
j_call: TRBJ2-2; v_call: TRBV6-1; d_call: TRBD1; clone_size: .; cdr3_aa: CASSEEGQSYTGELFF; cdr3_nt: TGTGCCAGCAGTGAAGAGGGACAGTCGTACACCGGGGAGCTGTTTTTT
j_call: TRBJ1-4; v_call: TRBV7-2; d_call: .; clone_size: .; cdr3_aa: CASSQRGAGEKLFF; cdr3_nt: TGTGCCAGCAGCCAAAGGGGGGCTGGGGAAAAACTGTTTTTT
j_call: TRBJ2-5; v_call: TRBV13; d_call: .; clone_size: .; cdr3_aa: CASSARGSGTQYF; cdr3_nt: TGTGCCAGCAGCGCTAGGGGGTCTGGGACCCAGTACTTC
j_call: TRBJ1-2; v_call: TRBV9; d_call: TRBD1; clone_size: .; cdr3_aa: CASSPFDRGPYGYTF; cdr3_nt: TGTGCCAGCAGCCCCTTCGACAGGGGACCATATGGCTACACCTTC
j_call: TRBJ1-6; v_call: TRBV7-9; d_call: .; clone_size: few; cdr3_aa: CASSLGPQNSPLHF; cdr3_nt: TGTGCCAGCAGCTTAGGTCCCCAGAATTCACCCCTCCACTTT
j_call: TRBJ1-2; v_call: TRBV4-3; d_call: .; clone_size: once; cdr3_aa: CASSQEVRANYGYTF; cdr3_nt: TGCGCCAGCAGCCAAGAAGTGAGAGCTAACTATGGCTACACCTTC
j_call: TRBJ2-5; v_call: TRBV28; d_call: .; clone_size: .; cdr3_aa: CASSLETTLKETQYF; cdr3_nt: TGTGCCAGCAGTTTAGAGACAACCCTTAAAGAGACCCAGTACTTC
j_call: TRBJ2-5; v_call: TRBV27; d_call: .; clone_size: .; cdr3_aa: CASSLFLQETQYF; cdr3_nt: TGTGCCAGCAGTTTATTCCTCCAAGAGACCCAGTACTTC
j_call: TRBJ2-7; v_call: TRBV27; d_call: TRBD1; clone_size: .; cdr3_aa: CASSLSYGQGLIREQYF; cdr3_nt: TGTGCCAGCAGTTTATCGTATGGACAGGGGCTAATCAGGGAGCAGTACTTC
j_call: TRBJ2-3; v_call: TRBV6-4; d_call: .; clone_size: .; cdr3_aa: CASSDGGTTDTQYF; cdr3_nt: TGTGCCAGCAGTGACGGGGGGACGACAGATACGCAGTATTTT
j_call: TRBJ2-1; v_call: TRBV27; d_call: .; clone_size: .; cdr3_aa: CASTSWDSYNEQFF; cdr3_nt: TGTGCCTCTACCTCTTGGGACTCCTACAATGAGCAGTTCTTC
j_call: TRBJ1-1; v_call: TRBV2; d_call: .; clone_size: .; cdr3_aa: CASRGYLGTEAFF; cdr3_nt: TGTGCCAGCAGGGGATACTTAGGCACTGAAGCTTTCTTT
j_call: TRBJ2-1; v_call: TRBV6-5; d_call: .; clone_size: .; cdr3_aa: CASTRARVVEQFF; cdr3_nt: TGTGCCAGCACAAGGGCCAGGGTAGTTGAGCAGTTCTTC
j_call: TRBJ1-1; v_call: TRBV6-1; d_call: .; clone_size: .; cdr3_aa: CASSEALGHGTEAFF; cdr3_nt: TGTGCCAGCAGTGAAGCTCTGGGGCACGGCACTGAAGCTTTCTTT
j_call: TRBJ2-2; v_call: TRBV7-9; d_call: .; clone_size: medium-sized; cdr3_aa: CASSLWRGASPGELFF; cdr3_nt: TGTGCCAGCAGCCTATGGAGGGGGGCCTCTCCCGGGGAGCTGTTTTTT
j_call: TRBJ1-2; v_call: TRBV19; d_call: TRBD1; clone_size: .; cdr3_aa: CASSGRDRSYGYTF; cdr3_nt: TGTGCCAGTAGTGGGAGGGACAGATCCTATGGCTACACCTTC
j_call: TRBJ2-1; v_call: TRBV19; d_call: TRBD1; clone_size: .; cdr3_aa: CASSFQGAPGEQFF; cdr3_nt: TGTGCCAGTAGTTTTCAGGGGGCACCAGGCGAGCAGTTCTTC
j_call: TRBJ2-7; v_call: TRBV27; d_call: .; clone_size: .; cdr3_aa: CASSLGGSTYEQYF; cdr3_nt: TGTGCCAGCAGTTTAGGGGGAAGCACCTACGAGCAGTACTTC
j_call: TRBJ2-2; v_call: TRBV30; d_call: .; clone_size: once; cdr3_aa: CAQYAATFTGELFF; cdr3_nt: TGTGCCCAATACGCGGCTACCTTCACCGGGGAGCTGTTTTTT
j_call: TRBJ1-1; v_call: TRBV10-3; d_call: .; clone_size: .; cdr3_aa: CAIHRDLNTEAFF; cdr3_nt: TGTGCCATCCACCGGGATCTAAACACTGAAGCTTTCTTT
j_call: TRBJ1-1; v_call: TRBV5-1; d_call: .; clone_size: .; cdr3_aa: CASSPILNTEAFF; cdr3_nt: TGCGCCAGCAGCCCCATCCTGAACACTGAAGCTTTCTTT
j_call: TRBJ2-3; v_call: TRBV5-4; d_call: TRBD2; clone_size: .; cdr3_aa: CASSSPARGADTQYF; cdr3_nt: TGTGCCAGCAGCTCCCCCGCGCGGGGGGCAGATACGCAGTATTTT
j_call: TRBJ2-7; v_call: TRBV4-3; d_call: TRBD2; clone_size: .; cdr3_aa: CASSQDRPGTSGRQYF; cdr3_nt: TGCGCCAGCAGCCAAGATAGACCAGGGACTAGCGGGAGGCAGTACTTC
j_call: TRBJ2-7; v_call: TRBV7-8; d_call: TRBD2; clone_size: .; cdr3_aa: CASSLRRLAVSYEQYF; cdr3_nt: TGTGCCAGCAGCTTAAGAAGACTAGCTGTCTCCTACGAGCAGTACTTC